This TCR beta chain was sequenced in a study of shared clonotypes between healthy human individuals. Points from the study as a whole: Among donors, the sharing of clonotypes was expected to be influenced by sequencing depth.

The J segment lost 3 bases and the V segment lost 5 bases, leaving 1 base of the junction unmatched. CDR1 and CDR2 from the germline V gene are MNHNS and SASEGT. The CDR3 totals 14 residues. The method was immunoSEQ multiplex PCR; TCRdb's version includes in-frame clones alone and lacks a portion of them. The sample holds 400,000 to 600,000 clones; about three quarters are singletons and the top ten take around 12%. Many counts were recorded for this clone. Its antigen is still unknown. Sequencing was done on a sample of PBMCs. The sequence was obtained from a woman in her forties in good health. Some clones in this sample may be carry-over from other donors' samples. The genes are TRBV6-1 and TRBJ2-7; 13 bases agree with TRBD2. CDR3 nucleotide sequence: TGTGCCAGCAGTCGACTAGCGGGAGGCTACGAGCAGTACTTC. Encoded protein: CASSRLAGGYEQYF.